Listed below are T cell receptor beta chains from one sample, sequenced in a study of blood T cell repertoires in COVID-19. Here immunoSEQ multiplex PCR was the method, and the copy in TCRdb shows in-frame clones only, minus some. Of about 100,000 clones in the sample, around four fifths were seen once. Sequencing was performed on peripheral blood. The receptors come from a man aged 65 to 79 with active or convalescent COVID-19. CDR3s include the opening cysteine and the closing phenylalanine or tryptophan. A D gene is named only where the DNA matches it firmly. The size of a clone is reported for some rows only, either as once, few or many, or as a class for expanded clones.

CASSKSQGNSPLHF	TGTGCCAGCAGCAAATCCCAGGGTAATTCACCCCTCCACTTT	-	TRBV21-1	TRBJ1-6	-
CASSGGAGVYNEQFF	TGTGCCAGCAGCGGAGGGGCGGGAGTTTACAATGAGCAGTTCTTC	TRBD2	TRBV9	TRBJ2-1	-
CASSEPAGATNEKLFF	TGTGCCAGCAGTGAACCTGCCGGTGCAACTAATGAAAAACTGTTTTTT	-	TRBV25-1	TRBJ1-4	-
CASSLNPTSGGPNEQFF	TGTGCCAGCAGCTTAAACCCGACTAGCGGGGGCCCAAATGAGCAGTTCTTC	TRBD2	TRBV7-3	TRBJ2-1	once
CASSKGQGTDTQYF	TGTGCCAGCAGTAAGGGACAGGGTACAGATACGCAGTATTTT	TRBD1	TRBV5-6	TRBJ2-3	-
CASSSGLMNYNEQFF	TGTGCCAGCAGCTCGGGACTGATGAACTACAATGAGCAGTTCTTC	-	TRBV5-4	TRBJ2-1	-
CATSPLAGGIYNEQFF	TGTGCCACCAGCCCTTTAGCGGGAGGAATCTACAATGAGCAGTTCTTC	TRBD2	TRBV15	TRBJ2-1	-
CASSSSEANYGYTF	TGCGCCAGCAGCTCCTCAGAAGCTAACTATGGCTACACCTTC	-	TRBV5-1	TRBJ1-2	-
CASSPGRAYNSPLHF	TGTGCCAGCAGTCCCGGGAGAGCCTATAATTCACCCCTCCACTTT	-	TRBV6-5	TRBJ1-6	many
CASSSYQGALGYTF	TGTGCCAGCAGTTCCTACCAGGGGGCGCTTGGCTACACCTTC	TRBD1	TRBV6-5	TRBJ1-2	-
CASSYGLEETQYF	TGTGCCAGCAGTTATGGGCTGGAAGAGACCCAGTACTTC	-	TRBV6-5	TRBJ2-5	-
CASSIGTDTQYF	TGTGCCAGTAGTATCGGTACAGATACGCAGTATTTT	-	TRBV19	TRBJ2-3	-
CASSQDWPSTGELFF	TGTGCCAGCAGCCAAGATTGGCCCTCAACCGGGGAGCTGTTTTTT	-	TRBV4-2	TRBJ2-2	many
CATSDPRGPDEKLFF	TGTGCCACCAGTGATCCGAGGGGGCCAGATGAAAAACTGTTTTTT	TRBD1	TRBV24-1	TRBJ1-4	many
CASSLSGGLGYTF	TGTGCCAGCAGCCTCTCAGGGGGTCTTGGCTACACCTTC	TRBD1	TRBV2	TRBJ1-2	few
CASSSFGTGELFF	TGTGCCAGCAGCTCCTTCGGCACCGGGGAGCTGTTTTTT	-	TRBV9	TRBJ2-2	once
CASSFQGIGKMDQPQHF	TGTGCCAGCAGTTTTCAGGGGATTGGAAAGATGGATCAGCCCCAGCATTTT	-	TRBV28	TRBJ1-5	-
CASSALGHRGPEKLFF	TGTGCCAGCAGTGCTCTGGGACATCGGGGACCTGAAAAACTGTTTTTT	-	TRBV27	TRBJ1-4	medium-sized
CAWSPSGGPYGYTF	TGTGCCTGGAGTCCCTCCGGGGGGCCCTATGGCTACACCTTC	-	TRBV30	TRBJ1-2	few
CASSVEQGVGEQYF	TGTGCCAGCAGCGTAGAACAGGGTGTGGGCGAGCAGTACTTC	-	TRBV9	TRBJ2-7	few
CASRTVYGGASNQPQHF	TGTGCCAGTAGGACAGTATATGGGGGGGCGAGCAATCAGCCCCAGCATTTT	-	TRBV19	TRBJ1-5	-
CASSFHRGLIRYGANVLTF	TGTGCCAGCAGCTTCCACAGGGGGTTGATACGGTATGGGGCCAACGTCCTGACTTTC	TRBD1	TRBV7-6	TRBJ2-6	-
CASSVSGRAVRYNEQFF	TGTGCCAGCAGTGTTAGCGGGAGGGCCGTTAGGTACAATGAGCAGTTCTTC	TRBD2	TRBV25-1	TRBJ2-1	-
CASSSLGLSLVEQYF	TGTGCCAGCAGTTCACTAGGTCTGAGTCTAGTCGAGCAGTACTTC	-	TRBV6-2/TRBV6-3	TRBJ2-7	-
CASSLVWRDTGELFF	TGTGCCAGCAGCTTGGTCTGGAGGGACACCGGGGAGCTGTTTTTT	-	TRBV5-6	TRBJ2-2	-
CASKTGHYGYTF	TGTGCCAGCAAGACAGGCCACTATGGCTACACCTTC	-	TRBV5-4	TRBJ1-2	-
CASSPWTGGNTEAFF	TGTGCCAGCAGCCCATGGACAGGGGGGAACACTGAAGCTTTCTTT	TRBD1	TRBV7-2	TRBJ1-1	-
CASSLRENTEAFF	TGTGCCAGCAGCTTGCGGGAGAACACTGAAGCTTTCTTT	-	TRBV5-4	TRBJ1-1	-
CASSPRLAGTSGANVLTF	TGTGCCAGCAGCCCGAGACTAGCGGGGACCTCTGGGGCCAACGTCCTGACTTTC	TRBD2	TRBV3-1/TRBV3-2	TRBJ2-6	-
CASSYSGTGYEQYF	TGTGCCAGCAGTTACTCCGGGACAGGCTACGAGCAGTACTTC	TRBD1	TRBV6-5	TRBJ2-7	-
CASSPGLAGGRGEQFF	TGTGCCAGCAGCCCGGGACTAGCGGGAGGGCGAGGTGAGCAGTTCTTC	TRBD2	TRBV3-1/TRBV3-2	TRBJ2-1	-
CASSIRRAGAGTEAFF	TGTGCCAGTAGTATTCGTCGCGCTGGAGCGGGCACTGAAGCTTTCTTT	-	TRBV19	TRBJ1-1	-
CAIRGADEKLFF	TGTGCCATCAGGGGGGCAGATGAAAAACTGTTTTTT	TRBD1	TRBV6-5	TRBJ1-4	-
CASSLPTQETQYF	TGTGCCAGCAGCTTGCCCACTCAAGAGACCCAGTACTTC	-	TRBV5-4	TRBJ2-5	few
CASSQGLAGDGPSSYNEQFF	TGTGCCAGCAGCCAAGGGCTAGCGGGAGACGGGCCTAGCTCCTACAATGAGCAGTTCTTC	TRBD2	TRBV14	TRBJ2-1	-
CASSPGGSLYNEQFF	TGTGCCAGCAGCCCTGGGGGGAGCCTCTACAATGAGCAGTTCTTC	-	TRBV9	TRBJ2-1	-
CASSNGQGYEQYF	TGCGCCAGCAGCAACGGACAGGGTTACGAGCAGTACTTC	TRBD1	TRBV5-1	TRBJ2-7	-
CASSLMGGNEKLFF	TGTGCCAGCAGCTTGATGGGGGGAAATGAAAAACTGTTTTTT	-	TRBV5-5	TRBJ1-4	-
CASRTLQETQYF	TGCGCCTCCCGGACTCTCCAAGAGACCCAGTACTTC	-	TRBV5-1	TRBJ2-5	-
CASSGQGGNSPLHF	TGTGCCAGCAGCGGACAGGGAGGCAATTCACCCCTCCACTTT	TRBD1	TRBV7-6	TRBJ1-6	once
CASSIQGNTEAFF	TGTGCCAGTAGTATACAGGGGAATACTGAAGCTTTCTTT	-	TRBV19	TRBJ1-1	-
CASSVVRTGEAFF	TGTGCCAGCAGCGTAGTGAGAACGGGTGAAGCTTTCTTT	-	TRBV9	TRBJ1-1	-
CAISPGEDEQFF	TGTGCCATCAGTCCGGGGGAGGATGAGCAGTTCTTC	-	TRBV10-3	TRBJ2-1	-
CASSPMVGREQYF	TGCGCCAGCAGCCCTATGGTGGGGCGCGAGCAGTACTTC	-	TRBV5-1	TRBJ2-7	-
CASSDAGINTEAFF	TGTGCCAGCAGTGATGCAGGGATCAACACTGAAGCTTTCTTT	-	TRBV6-1	TRBJ1-1	-
CASSPPSTDTQYF	TGTGCCAGCAGCCCTCCTAGCACAGATACGCAGTATTTT	-	TRBV3-1/TRBV3-2	TRBJ2-3	-